Listed below are T cell receptor beta chains from one sample, sequenced in a study of CD8+ T cells in alopecia areata. Sequencing was performed with immunoSEQ multiplex PCR; in TCRdb, only in-frame clones are kept and a portion is missing. The sample comprises over 150,000 clones, about 60% of which are singletons, and under 15% rests with the top ten. Material: CD4+ T cells sorted from blood, obtained at week 0. These receptors were collected from a human donor with alopecia areata. CDR3s include the opening cysteine and the closing phenylalanine or tryptophan. Each record gives: J gene, D gene, V gene, clone size, CDR3 DNA, CDR3 protein. D genes are given only for firm matches. A row's size may be missing; if present it is once, few, many or a size class.

j_gene: TRBJ2-3; d_gene: TRBD2; v_gene: TRBV2; abundance: -; CDR3nt: TGTGCCAGCAGCGGACTAGCGGCCGACCCTACGCAGTATTTT; CDR3aa: CASSGLAADPTQYF
j_gene: TRBJ2-3; d_gene: TRBD2; v_gene: TRBV5-6; abundance: -; CDR3nt: TGTGCCAGCAGCTTGTTACTAGCGAACGCAGATACGCAGTATTTT; CDR3aa: CASSLLLANADTQYF
j_gene: TRBJ2-1; d_gene: TRBD1; v_gene: TRBV11-3; abundance: -; CDR3nt: TGTGCCACCGGACAGGGGGCTTCTGAGCAGTTCTTC; CDR3aa: CATGQGASEQFF
j_gene: TRBJ2-5; d_gene: -; v_gene: TRBV7-9; abundance: -; CDR3nt: TGTGCCAGCACCCCTTATAACCCCCGGCGAGGGGAGACCCAGTACTTC; CDR3aa: CASTPYNPRRGETQYF
j_gene: TRBJ2-3; d_gene: -; v_gene: TRBV29-1; abundance: -; CDR3nt: TGCAGCGTTCACATGATAGGGGCAGGAGATACGCAGTATTTT; CDR3aa: CSVHMIGAGDTQYF
j_gene: TRBJ2-5; d_gene: -; v_gene: TRBV27; abundance: -; CDR3nt: TGTGCCAGCAGTTCCTCCATTGGCGGGGTCATCGAGACCCAGTACTTC; CDR3aa: CASSSSIGGVIETQYF
j_gene: TRBJ1-5; d_gene: -; v_gene: TRBV2; abundance: -; CDR3nt: TGTGCCAGCAGATTGAGCGGACAGAATCAGCCCCAGCATTTT; CDR3aa: CASRLSGQNQPQHF
j_gene: TRBJ1-1; d_gene: -; v_gene: TRBV30; abundance: -; CDR3nt: TGTGCCTGGAGTGCAAACAGGGCCGAGATGAACACTGAAGCTTTCTTT; CDR3aa: CAWSANRAEMNTEAFF
j_gene: TRBJ2-5; d_gene: -; v_gene: TRBV11-2; abundance: -; CDR3nt: TGTGCCAGCAGCCCCACAAACCACGTGTACCAAGAGACCCAGTACTTC; CDR3aa: CASSPTNHVYQETQYF
j_gene: TRBJ2-3; d_gene: TRBD1; v_gene: TRBV5-1; abundance: -; CDR3nt: TGCGCCAGCGGAACAGGGGTTTCGACAGATACGCAGTATTTT; CDR3aa: CASGTGVSTDTQYF
j_gene: TRBJ1-5; d_gene: -; v_gene: TRBV19; abundance: few; CDR3nt: TGTGCCAGTAGTGTACAAACCAAAACGCCCCAGCATTTT; CDR3aa: CASSVQTKTPQHF
j_gene: TRBJ1-5; d_gene: -; v_gene: TRBV6-1; abundance: -; CDR3nt: TGTGCCAGCAGCTTAGGTGCGGGCGGCCAGCCCCAGCATTTT; CDR3aa: CASSLGAGGQPQHF
j_gene: TRBJ2-5; d_gene: -; v_gene: TRBV28; abundance: -; CDR3nt: TGTGCCAGCAGCGGACAGCCAGATCCGGAGACCCAGTACTTC; CDR3aa: CASSGQPDPETQYF
j_gene: TRBJ2-3; d_gene: -; v_gene: TRBV29-1; abundance: few; CDR3nt: TGCAGCGTTGAATTAGGGGCAGATACGCAGTATTTT; CDR3aa: CSVELGADTQYF
j_gene: TRBJ1-6; d_gene: TRBD1; v_gene: TRBV2; abundance: -; CDR3nt: TGTGCCAGCAGTGGACAGGGATCACCCCTCCACTTT; CDR3aa: CASSGQGSPLHF
j_gene: TRBJ1-2; d_gene: -; v_gene: TRBV29-1; abundance: -; CDR3nt: TGCAGCGTTGAAGGGGGACCGAACTATGGCTACACCTTC; CDR3aa: CSVEGGPNYGYTF
j_gene: TRBJ2-7; d_gene: -; v_gene: TRBV30; abundance: few; CDR3nt: TGTGCCTGGAGGGGTTTGGCCTGGGGAACCTACGAGCAGTACTTC; CDR3aa: CAWRGLAWGTYEQYF
j_gene: TRBJ2-7; d_gene: -; v_gene: TRBV5-6; abundance: -; CDR3nt: TGTGCCAGCAGCTTCGGGCGGGAGCAGTACTTC; CDR3aa: CASSFGREQYF
j_gene: TRBJ1-5; d_gene: -; v_gene: TRBV5-1; abundance: -; CDR3nt: TGCGCCAGCAGCTTGGAACGTAATCAGCCCCAGCATTTT; CDR3aa: CASSLERNQPQHF
j_gene: TRBJ2-7; d_gene: TRBD1; v_gene: TRBV11-2; abundance: -; CDR3nt: TGTGCCAGCAGCCAATACAGGGGTGGCTACGAGCAGTACTTC; CDR3aa: CASSQYRGGYEQYF
j_gene: TRBJ1-2; d_gene: -; v_gene: TRBV10-3; abundance: -; CDR3nt: TGTGCCATCAGTGAAAGGGCCGGGGGCTACACCTTC; CDR3aa: CAISERAGGYTF
j_gene: TRBJ1-1; d_gene: -; v_gene: TRBV25-1; abundance: -; CDR3nt: TGTGCCAGCAGTAGGCAGGGGCAGAACACTGAAGCTTTCTTT; CDR3aa: CASSRQGQNTEAFF
j_gene: TRBJ2-6; d_gene: -; v_gene: TRBV29-1; abundance: few; CDR3nt: TGCAGCGTTGGAAGGGAGGACGGACACAACGTCCTGACTTTC; CDR3aa: CSVGREDGHNVLTF
j_gene: TRBJ1-2; d_gene: TRBD1; v_gene: TRBV29-1; abundance: few; CDR3nt: TGCAGCGTTGAAGATAACAGGGGTTTCTATGGCTACACCTTC; CDR3aa: CSVEDNRGFYGYTF
j_gene: TRBJ2-1; d_gene: TRBD1; v_gene: TRBV25-1; abundance: few; CDR3nt: TGTGCCAGCAGGGGGACAGGGGAGTACAATGAGCAGTTCTTC; CDR3aa: CASRGTGEYNEQFF
j_gene: TRBJ1-5; d_gene: -; v_gene: TRBV29-1; abundance: few; CDR3nt: TGCAGCGTTGGGAGGGGGGGCAATCAGCCCCAGCATTTT; CDR3aa: CSVGRGGNQPQHF
j_gene: TRBJ1-4; d_gene: -; v_gene: TRBV29-1; abundance: once; CDR3nt: TGCAGCGTCCGTGGACGGAGTAATGAAAAACTGTTTTTT; CDR3aa: CSVRGRSNEKLFF
j_gene: TRBJ1-1; d_gene: -; v_gene: TRBV25-1; abundance: few; CDR3nt: TGTGCCAGCAGTGTTTCTAGAGTGGCTGAAGCTTTCTTT; CDR3aa: CASSVSRVAEAFF
j_gene: TRBJ1-1; d_gene: -; v_gene: TRBV15; abundance: -; CDR3nt: TGTGCCACCAGCAGGGTTGAGGGGGAAGCTTTCTTT; CDR3aa: CATSRVEGEAFF
j_gene: TRBJ2-5; d_gene: TRBD2; v_gene: TRBV5-6; abundance: -; CDR3nt: TGTGCCAGCAGCTGGACTAGCGAAGAGACCCAGTACTTC; CDR3aa: CASSWTSEETQYF
j_gene: TRBJ2-1; d_gene: -; v_gene: TRBV6-5; abundance: -; CDR3nt: TGTGCCAGCAGTTACAGCAGGACCTACAATGAGCAGTTCTTC; CDR3aa: CASSYSRTYNEQFF
j_gene: TRBJ1-1; d_gene: -; v_gene: TRBV5-4; abundance: -; CDR3nt: TGTGCCAGCAGCGATGAGAGTGGCGGGAACACTGAAGCTTTCTTT; CDR3aa: CASSDESGGNTEAFF
j_gene: TRBJ2-5; d_gene: -; v_gene: TRBV4-1; abundance: -; CDR3nt: TGCGCCAGCAGCCAAGAAGGCCCACCGGCAGTAGAGACCCAGTACTTC; CDR3aa: CASSQEGPPAVETQYF
j_gene: TRBJ2-3; d_gene: -; v_gene: TRBV5-1; abundance: -; CDR3nt: TGCGCCAGCAGCTCCCGGATCAGGGGGGGTGTCACAGATACGCAGTATTTT; CDR3aa: CASSSRIRGGVTDTQYF
j_gene: TRBJ2-7; d_gene: TRBD1; v_gene: TRBV6-5; abundance: once; CDR3nt: TGTGCCGGGGTCTTCCAGGGGGTCTCCTACGAGCAGTACTTC; CDR3aa: CAGVFQGVSYEQYF
j_gene: TRBJ2-7; d_gene: TRBD1; v_gene: TRBV30; abundance: few; CDR3nt: TGTGCCTGGAGTGTCGGGACAGGGTCTACCCACGAGCAGTACTTC; CDR3aa: CAWSVGTGSTHEQYF
j_gene: TRBJ2-7; d_gene: -; v_gene: TRBV4-1; abundance: -; CDR3nt: TGCGCCAGCAGCCAAGGGATACGGGGGAGTGGCGAGCAGTACTTC; CDR3aa: CASSQGIRGSGEQYF
j_gene: TRBJ2-5; d_gene: TRBD2; v_gene: TRBV7-9; abundance: few; CDR3nt: TGTGCCAGCAGCTCGACTAGCGGACAAGAGACCCAGTACTTC; CDR3aa: CASSSTSGQETQYF
j_gene: TRBJ2-3; d_gene: -; v_gene: TRBV20-1; abundance: -; CDR3nt: TGCAGTGCTAGAACAGATACGCAGTATTTT; CDR3aa: CSARTDTQYF
j_gene: TRBJ2-7; d_gene: -; v_gene: TRBV30; abundance: -; CDR3nt: TGTGCCTGGAACCGGGACGGATTGTACTACGAGCAGTACTTC; CDR3aa: CAWNRDGLYYEQYF
j_gene: TRBJ2-1; d_gene: -; v_gene: TRBV7-9; abundance: many; CDR3nt: TGTGCCAGCAGCTTACATGGGACAAATGAGCAGTTCTTC; CDR3aa: CASSLHGTNEQFF
j_gene: TRBJ2-2; d_gene: -; v_gene: TRBV6-1; abundance: -; CDR3nt: TGTGCCAGCAGTGAACAGGGGGGTACCGGGGAGCTGTTTTTT; CDR3aa: CASSEQGGTGELFF
j_gene: TRBJ1-1; d_gene: TRBD1; v_gene: TRBV18; abundance: -; CDR3nt: TGTGCCAGCTCACCCGGGACAGGGAAAGTTGGCACTGAAGCTTTCTTT; CDR3aa: CASSPGTGKVGTEAFF
j_gene: TRBJ1-1; d_gene: -; v_gene: TRBV9; abundance: -; CDR3nt: TGTGCCAGCAGCGTAGTAGGGGGGAGGACTGAAGCTTTCTTT; CDR3aa: CASSVVGGRTEAFF
j_gene: TRBJ2-5; d_gene: TRBD2; v_gene: TRBV29-1; abundance: -; CDR3nt: TGCAGCGTGGGATCGGCGGGGGGGCCGGAGACCCAGTACTTC; CDR3aa: CSVGSAGGPETQYF
j_gene: TRBJ1-4; d_gene: -; v_gene: TRBV27; abundance: many; CDR3nt: TGTGCCAGCAGCCCCTGGGGCAGACAGGTTAATGAAAAACTGTTTTTT; CDR3aa: CASSPWGRQVNEKLFF
j_gene: TRBJ2-2; d_gene: -; v_gene: TRBV2; abundance: -; CDR3nt: TGTGCCAGCAGCCTAACCGGGGAGCTGTTTTTT; CDR3aa: CASSLTGELFF
j_gene: TRBJ2-5; d_gene: -; v_gene: TRBV2; abundance: -; CDR3nt: TGTGCCAGCAGTGTAGCGGAAGAAGAGACCCAGTACTTC; CDR3aa: CASSVAEEETQYF
j_gene: TRBJ2-6; d_gene: -; v_gene: TRBV7-7; abundance: -; CDR3nt: TGTGCCAGCAGCTCCGACCCGTGGGCCAACGTCCTGACTTTC; CDR3aa: CASSSDPWANVLTF
j_gene: TRBJ1-1; d_gene: -; v_gene: TRBV27; abundance: -; CDR3nt: TGTGCCAGCAGTACCCAACAGGGTCACACTGAAGCCTTCTTT; CDR3aa: CASSTQQGHTEAFF
j_gene: TRBJ2-7; d_gene: -; v_gene: TRBV27; abundance: -; CDR3nt: TGTGCCAGCAGGACCCACGGCCGGGGTAAAAACGAGCAGTACTTC; CDR3aa: CASRTHGRGKNEQYF
j_gene: TRBJ2-5; d_gene: TRBD2; v_gene: TRBV5-1; abundance: once; CDR3nt: TGCGCCAGCAGCCCCATTGCGGGAGGGTCGTCAGAGACCCAGTACTTC; CDR3aa: CASSPIAGGSSETQYF
j_gene: TRBJ2-5; d_gene: TRBD1; v_gene: TRBV30; abundance: -; CDR3nt: TGTGCCTGGAGTTATGACAGGGTCGGGGAGACCCAGTACTTC; CDR3aa: CAWSYDRVGETQYF
j_gene: TRBJ2-7; d_gene: TRBD1; v_gene: TRBV5-1; abundance: -; CDR3nt: TGCGCCAGCAGCTACTCAGAACAGGGGGCTGGTTCACAGTACTTC; CDR3aa: CASSYSEQGAGSQYF
j_gene: TRBJ2-1; d_gene: TRBD1; v_gene: TRBV4-2; abundance: -; CDR3nt: TGTGCCAGCAGCCAAGACGGGGGGACAGGGGGCTACAATGAGCAGTTCTTC; CDR3aa: CASSQDGGTGGYNEQFF
j_gene: TRBJ2-2; d_gene: TRBD1; v_gene: TRBV5-1; abundance: once; CDR3nt: TGCGCCAGCAGCGCTACGACAGGGGGCGCGACCGGGGAGCTGTTTTTT; CDR3aa: CASSATTGGATGELFF
j_gene: TRBJ2-2; d_gene: -; v_gene: TRBV30; abundance: -; CDR3nt: TGTGCCTGGACGGGTCTAGCCACCGGGGAGCTGTTTTTT; CDR3aa: CAWTGLATGELFF
j_gene: TRBJ2-5; d_gene: TRBD2; v_gene: TRBV27; abundance: once; CDR3nt: TGTGCCAGCAGCCCTTGGGCTAGCGGGGGGGCCCGGGAGACCCAGTACTTC; CDR3aa: CASSPWASGGARETQYF
j_gene: TRBJ1-2; d_gene: TRBD1; v_gene: TRBV14; abundance: -; CDR3nt: TGTGCCAGCAGCCAGGGACAGCTCTATGGCTACACCTTC; CDR3aa: CASSQGQLYGYTF
j_gene: TRBJ1-5; d_gene: -; v_gene: TRBV6-5; abundance: -; CDR3nt: TGTGCCAGCAGTGACGATCGGGATCAGCCCCAGCATTTT; CDR3aa: CASSDDRDQPQHF